This entry describes one TCR beta chain. Antigen specificity is unknown. The record originates from a study of OX40 agonist ivuxolimab in advanced cancers. Study-wide results and limits: Among the least clonally expanded were partial responders at 0.1-3.0 mg/kg. The study observed clonal expansion of CD4+ and CD8+ blood T cells by week 6 at 0.1 to 3.0 mg/kg.

Measured with immunoSEQ multiplex PCR; TCRdb has only the in-frame clones, and not every one. The table lists over 30,000 clones, less than 90% of them singletons. The TCR comes from an adult with an advanced solid tumor such as melanoma, head and neck, liver or kidney cancer. The sample consisted of CD4+ or CD8+ T cells sorted from blood, taken in a trial of the OX40 agonist ivuxolimab.

The DNA for the CDR3 is TGTGCCAGCAGTCCACCAAGCGGGGCTACGAACACCGGGGAGCTGTTTTTT. Its protein is CASSPPSGATNTGELFF. The chain is built from TRBV28 and TRBJ2-2; the match to TRBD2 covers 7 bases. This CDR3 comprises 17 residues. Germline loops: CDR1 MDHEN, CDR2 SYDVKM. V lost 5 bases and J lost 0; bases outside the gene matches: 9.